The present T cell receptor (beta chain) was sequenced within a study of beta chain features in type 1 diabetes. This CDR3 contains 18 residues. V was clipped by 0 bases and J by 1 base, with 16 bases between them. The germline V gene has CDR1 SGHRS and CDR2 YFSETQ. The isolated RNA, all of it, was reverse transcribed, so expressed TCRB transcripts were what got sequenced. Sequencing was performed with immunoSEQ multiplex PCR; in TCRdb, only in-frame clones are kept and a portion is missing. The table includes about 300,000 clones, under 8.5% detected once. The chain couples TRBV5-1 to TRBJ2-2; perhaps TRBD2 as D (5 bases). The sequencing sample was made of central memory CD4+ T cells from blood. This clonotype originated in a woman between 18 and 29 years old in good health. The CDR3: CASSLVALADGNTGELFF. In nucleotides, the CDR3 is TGCGCCAGCAGCTTGGTTGCCCTAGCCGACGGGAACACCGGGGAGCTGTTTTTT.